The T cell receptor beta chain described here comes from a study of T cells after yellow fever vaccination. Study-level findings and limits: Any FACS-sorted repertoire could hold abundant clonotypes that contaminate it from the bulk population. Primary-vaccination clones mostly resurfaced post-booster (nearly 97% CD4, more than 85% CD8). Peaking faster, on day 5 versus 15, the secondary response was nonetheless weaker.

This CDR3 comprises 14 residues. V gave up 5 bases and J gave up 4 bases, with 14 bases separating them. Production of TCR cDNA was by 5'RACE template switching, which also added a universal primer site and UMIs. TCRdb reprocessed the 5' RACE reads via MiXCR and lists one record per CDR3 protein. Here the sample spans some 320,000 distinct CDR3 sequences, over 8.5% being singletons. This clonotype has at least ten counts. What it binds is unknown. This material consisted of CD4+ T cells sorted from PBMCs, taken 45 days after the yellow fever booster vaccination. The chain uses TRBV12-3 or TRBV12-4 and TRBJ2-5, with D possibly TRBD2 on 5 matching bases. The clonotype originates from a man between 18 and 35 years old who received the YFV17D yellow fever vaccine. The CDR3: CASSAGQAGETQYF. The CDR3, as DNA: TGTGCCAGCAGTGCGGGCCAGGCCGGAGAGACCCAGTACTTC.